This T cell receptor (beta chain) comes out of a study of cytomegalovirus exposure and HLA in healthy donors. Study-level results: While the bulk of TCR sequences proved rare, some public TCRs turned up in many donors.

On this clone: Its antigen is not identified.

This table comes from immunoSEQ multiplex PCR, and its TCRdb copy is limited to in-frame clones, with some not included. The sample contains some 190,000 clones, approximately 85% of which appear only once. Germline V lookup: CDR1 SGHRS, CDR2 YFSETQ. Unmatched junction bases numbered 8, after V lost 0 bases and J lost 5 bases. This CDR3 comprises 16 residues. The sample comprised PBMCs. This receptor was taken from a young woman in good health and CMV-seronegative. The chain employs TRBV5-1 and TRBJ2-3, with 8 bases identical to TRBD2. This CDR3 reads CASSLVPAGAGDTQYF. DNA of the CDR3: TGCGCCAGCAGCTTGGTCCCAGCGGGAGCGGGAGATACGCAGTATTTT. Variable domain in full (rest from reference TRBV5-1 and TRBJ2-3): KAGVTQTPRYLIKTRGQQVTLSCSPISGHRSVSWYQQTPGQGLQFLFEYFSETQRNKGNFPGRFSGRQFSNSRSEMNVSTLELGDSALYLCASSLVPAGAGDTQYFGPGTRLTVL.